These 5 T cell receptor beta chains were sequenced from one sample in a study of blood T cell repertoires in COVID-19. Clones were sequenced by immunoSEQ multiplex PCR, and TCRdb holds only the in-frame ones, with some missing. In the table there are about 150,000 clones, 70% to 85% of which are singletons. The sequencing sample was made of peripheral blood. Every receptor here comes from a man in his sixties with COVID-19, enrolled during active disease.

CDR3 nucleotides: TGTGCCACCGCGACATTGAGCTCCTACAATGAGCAGTTCTTC. Its protein product is CATATLSSYNEQFF. This chain uses TRBV24-1 with TRBJ2-1; no clear D. Trimming removed 9 bases at V and 0 bases at J, with 11 bases between. This CDR3 is built from 14 residues. Germline V gene data show CDR1 as KGHDR and CDR2 as SFDVKD.

V usage is TRBV29-1 and J usage is TRBJ1-2; 9 positions agree with TRBD1. Germline CDR1 SQVTM, CDR2 ANQGSEA. The CDR3 is 14 amino acids. With 0 bases clipped from V and 4 bases from J, the junction kept 3 bases outside the gene matches. This CDR3 is CSVEDRTGVYGYTF. In DNA, the CDR3 is TGCAGCGTTGAAGATCGGACAGGGGTCTATGGCTACACCTTC.

The chain employs TRBV7-9 and TRBJ1-1; weak D call: TRBD1 (5 bases). V was pared by 1 base and J by 6 bases, with 12 bases between. The germline V gene has CDR1 SEHNR and CDR2 FQNEAQ (reference sequence). This CDR3 has 14 residues. The CDR3 DNA sequence: TGTGCCAGCAGCTTAGTAGGGGTTTCTCCTGAAGCTTTCTTT. It encodes CASSLVGVSPEAFF.

The rearrangement links TRBV2 to TRBJ1-5; D remains ambiguous. The V and J ends lost 4 bases and 5 bases respectively, with 9 bases between them. Germline CDR1 SNHLY, CDR2 FYNNEI. This CDR3 comprises 13 residues. For the CDR3, the DNA is TGTGCCAGCAGTGTTATTTTTGATCAGCCCCAGCATTTT. Its protein is CASSVIFDQPQHF.

The chain carries TRBV19 and TRBJ1-6; TRBD1 agrees at 9 bases. Germline loops: CDR1 LNHDA, CDR2 SQIVND (reference sequence). V shed 6 bases and J 6 bases; nucleotides not matched to a gene: 9. This CDR3 is built from 16 residues. The CDR3 DNA is TGTGCCAGTAGACGGACAGGGGATTCGTTTAATTCACCCCTCCACTTT. This encodes CASRRTGDSFNSPLHF.